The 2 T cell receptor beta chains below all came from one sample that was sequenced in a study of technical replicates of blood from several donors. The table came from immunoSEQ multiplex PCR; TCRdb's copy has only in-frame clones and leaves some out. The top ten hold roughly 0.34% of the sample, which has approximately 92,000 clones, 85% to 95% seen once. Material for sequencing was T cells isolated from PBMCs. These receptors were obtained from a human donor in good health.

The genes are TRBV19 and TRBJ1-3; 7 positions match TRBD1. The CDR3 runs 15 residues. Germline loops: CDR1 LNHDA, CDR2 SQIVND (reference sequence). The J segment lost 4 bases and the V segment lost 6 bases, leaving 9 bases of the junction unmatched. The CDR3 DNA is TGTGCCAGTAGAGCTCGACAGGGTGTAGGAAACACCATATATTTT. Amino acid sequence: CASRARQGVGNTIYF.

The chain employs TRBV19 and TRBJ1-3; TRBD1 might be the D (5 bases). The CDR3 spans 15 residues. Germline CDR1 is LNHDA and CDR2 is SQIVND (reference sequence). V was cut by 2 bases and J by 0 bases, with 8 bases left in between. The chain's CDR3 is CASSITTGSGNTIYF. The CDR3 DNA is TGTGCCAGTAGTATAACAACAGGCTCTGGAAACACCATATATTTT.